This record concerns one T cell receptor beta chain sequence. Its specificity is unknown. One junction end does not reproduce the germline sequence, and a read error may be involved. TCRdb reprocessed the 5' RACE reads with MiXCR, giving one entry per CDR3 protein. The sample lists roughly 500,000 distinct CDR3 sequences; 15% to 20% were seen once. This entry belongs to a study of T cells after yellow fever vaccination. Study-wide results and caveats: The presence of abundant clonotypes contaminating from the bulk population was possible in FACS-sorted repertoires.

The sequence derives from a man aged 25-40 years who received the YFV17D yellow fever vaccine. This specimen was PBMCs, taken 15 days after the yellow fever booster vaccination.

CDR3 DNA: TGTGCCAGCTCACCGCTCGACAATGAGCGGTTCTTC. It encodes CASSPLDNERFF. The chain joins TRBV18 to TRBJ2-1; no clear D. This CDR3 contains 12 residues. The germline CDR1 and CDR2 sequences are KGHSH and LQKENI.